The source of this TCR beta chain is a study of tumor-infiltrating lymphocytes in localized non-small cell lung cancer. Study-wide results and caveats: IM1 and IM2 tumors showed no difference in T-cell fraction. Different pieces of the same tissue went to different assays, confounding technical variation with intratumor heterogeneity.

Some clones are missing from TCRdb's copy, which holds only in-frame ones; the method was immunoSEQ multiplex PCR. The sample has more than 10,000 clones, around 83% seen once. To note about this clone: The antigen is not known.

Sequencing was performed on lung tumor tissue. The receptor's source is a human donor with non-small cell lung cancer.

Here the CDR3 reads CASSLGSKTEAFF. CDR3 bases: TGTGCCAGCAGCTTAGGGAGTAAAACTGAAGCTTTCTTT. This chain uses TRBV7-3 with TRBJ1-1; D gene ambiguous. Trimming removed 2 bases at V and 5 bases at J, with 9 bases between. The CDR3 is 13 amino acids. CDR1 SGHTA and CDR2 FQGTGA come from the germline V gene. Filled out from reference TRBV7-3 and TRBJ1-1, the complete variable domain reads GAGVSQTPSNKVTEKGKYVELRCDPISGHTALYWYRQSLGQGPEFLIYFQGTGAADDSGLPNDRFFAVRPEGSVSTLKIQRTERGDSAVYLCASSLGSKTEAFFGQGTRLTVV.